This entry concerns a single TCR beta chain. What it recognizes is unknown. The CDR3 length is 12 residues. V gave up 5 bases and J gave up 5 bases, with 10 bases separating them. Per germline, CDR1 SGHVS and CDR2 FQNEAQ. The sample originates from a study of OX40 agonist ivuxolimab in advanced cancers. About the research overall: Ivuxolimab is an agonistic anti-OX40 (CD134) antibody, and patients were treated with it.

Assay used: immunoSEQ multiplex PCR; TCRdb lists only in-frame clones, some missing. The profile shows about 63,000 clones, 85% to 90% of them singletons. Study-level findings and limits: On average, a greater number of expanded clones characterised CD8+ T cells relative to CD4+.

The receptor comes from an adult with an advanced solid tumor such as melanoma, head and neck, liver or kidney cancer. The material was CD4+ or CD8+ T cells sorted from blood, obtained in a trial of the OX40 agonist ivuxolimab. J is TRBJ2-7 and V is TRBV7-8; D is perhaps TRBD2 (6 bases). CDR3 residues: CASSRRVDEQYF. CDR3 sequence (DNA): TGTGCCAGCAGCCGGAGGGTCGACGAGCAGTACTTC.